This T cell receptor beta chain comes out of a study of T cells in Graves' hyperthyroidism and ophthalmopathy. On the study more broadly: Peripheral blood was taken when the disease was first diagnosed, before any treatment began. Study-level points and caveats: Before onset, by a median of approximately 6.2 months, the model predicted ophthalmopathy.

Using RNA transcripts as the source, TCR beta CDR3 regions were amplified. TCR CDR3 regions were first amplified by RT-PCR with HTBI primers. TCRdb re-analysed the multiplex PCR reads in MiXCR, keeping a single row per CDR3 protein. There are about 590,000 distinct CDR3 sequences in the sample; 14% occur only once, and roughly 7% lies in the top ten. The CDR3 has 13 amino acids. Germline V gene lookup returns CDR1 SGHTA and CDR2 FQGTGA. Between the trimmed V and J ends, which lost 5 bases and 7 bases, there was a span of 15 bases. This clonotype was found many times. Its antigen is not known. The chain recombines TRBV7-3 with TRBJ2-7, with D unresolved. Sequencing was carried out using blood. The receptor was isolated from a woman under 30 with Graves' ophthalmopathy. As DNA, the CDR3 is TGTGCCAGCAGCCTAGTATCCTCGAGGGAGCAGTACTTC. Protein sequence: CASSLVSSREQYF.